What follows describes a single TCR beta chain. Antigen: not known. This entry is derived from a study of cytomegalovirus exposure and HLA in healthy donors. Study-level points and caveats: In a later analysis, TCR beta V- and J-gene trimming showed a link to a missense DCLRE1C variant. Reported performance of the classifier showed diagnosis of cytomegalovirus status with high specificity and sensitivity.

The PCR used 60 Vbeta and 13 Jbeta primers. Only in-frame clones appear in the TCRdb table, and some are missing; sequencing was by immunoSEQ multiplex PCR. This sample has approximately 200,000 clones, with about 82% found just once. Trimming at V came to 1 base and at J to 4 bases, leaving 12 bases not matched to a gene. The CDR3 spans 16 residues. CDR1 SQVTM and CDR2 ANQGSEA come from the germline V gene. Input material: PBMCs. The clonotype originates from a woman in her 50s in good health and CMV-seronegative. This chain joins TRBV29-1 and TRBJ1-1, with 7 bases matching TRBD1. In DNA form, the CDR3 reads TGCAGCGTTGAAGGGCCTCAGGGGGTGGTTGGCACTGAAGCTTTCTTT. Translating gives CSVEGPQGVVGTEAFF.